This is a list of T cell receptor beta chains from one sample in a study of cytomegalovirus exposure and HLA in healthy donors. Method: immunoSEQ multiplex PCR; TCRdb's copy keeps in-frame clones and lacks some. The repertoire has 150,000 to 180,000 clones, roughly 80% of them found once; the top ten carry about 4%. Sequencing was done on a sample of PBMCs. The source of these receptors is a woman between 40 and 50 years old in good health and CMV-seronegative. Each CDR3 is given with its conserved first and last residue. D genes are given only for firm matches. Expanded clones get a size class; other rows say once, few or many, or leave the size out.

TRBD2	.	TRBV7-8	TRBJ2-4	18	CASSLETSGMTAKNIQYF	TGTGCCAGCAGCTTAGAGACTAGCGGGATGACGGCCAAAAACATTCAGTACTTC
TRBD1	.	TRBV5-1	TRBJ2-2	16	CASSVLGTGDTGELFF	TGCGCCAGCAGCGTTTTGGGGACAGGGGACACCGGGGAGCTGTTTTTT
.	once	TRBV28	TRBJ1-1	12	CASSPTPTEAFF	TGTGCCAGCAGTCCTACCCCAACTGAAGCTTTCTTT
TRBD2	.	TRBV5-1	TRBJ2-7	16	CASSIPLSGNSYEQYF	TGCGCCAGCAGCATACCTTTAAGCGGGAACTCTTACGAGCAGTACTTC
.	.	TRBV30	TRBJ1-1	11	CAWSVASEAFF	TGTGCCTGGAGTGTAGCATCTGAAGCTTTCTTT
.	.	TRBV19	TRBJ1-1	16	CASSIGRSIGNTEAFF	TGTGCCAGTAGTATCGGCAGGTCCATCGGGAACACTGAAGCTTTCTTT
.	.	TRBV30	TRBJ1-2	15	CAWSTRGGRDYGYTF	TGTGCCTGGAGTACACGCGGGGGGCGCGACTATGGCTACACCTTC
.	.	TRBV9	TRBJ2-3	13	CASSVVSTDTQYF	TGTGCCAGCAGCGTCGTTAGCACAGATACGCAGTATTTT
.	.	TRBV2	TRBJ2-1	12	CASRGSYNEQFF	TGTGCCAGCAGGGGGAGCTACAATGAGCAGTTCTTC
.	.	TRBV7-8	TRBJ1-1	12	CASRLGFGEAFF	TGTGCCAGCAGGTTGGGCTTCGGTGAAGCTTTCTTT
TRBD1	.	TRBV5-1	TRBJ2-6	18	CASTLDRGPGSGANVLTF	TGCGCCAGCACGCTAGACAGGGGCCCGGGTAGTGGGGCCAACGTCCTGACTTTC
TRBD1	.	TRBV6-1	TRBJ1-1	15	CASSLRTGVNTEAFF	TGTGCCAGCAGTCTGAGGACAGGGGTGAACACTGAAGCTTTCTTT
.	.	TRBV7-9	TRBJ1-1	13	CASTVFRDTEAFF	TGTGCCAGCACCGTTTTTAGGGACACTGAAGCTTTCTTC
TRBD1	.	TRBV27	TRBJ2-5	16	CASSPLSTGNQETQYF	TGTGCCAGCAGTCCACTATCGACAGGGAACCAAGAGACCCAGTACTTC
.	.	TRBV7-9	TRBJ2-3	14	CASTSGIPTDTQYF	TGTGCCAGCACCTCCGGGATACCCACAGATACGCAGTATTTT
.	.	TRBV5-1	TRBJ2-1	18	CASSLGIGGGLRSNEQFF	TGCGCCAGCAGCTTGGGTATTGGGGGGGGCCTAAGATCAAATGAGCAGTTCTTC
.	once	TRBV27	TRBJ2-5	15	CASSLSQRGGETQYF	TGTGCCAGCAGTTTATCCCAGAGGGGGGGAGAGACCCAGTACTTC
TRBD1	.	TRBV2	TRBJ1-4	15	CASSANTGVGEKLFF	TGTGCCAGCAGTGCTAACACAGGGGTGGGTGAAAAACTGTTTTTT
.	once	TRBV5-1	TRBJ1-2	21	CASSLWAGDVLRSEANYGYTF	TGCGCCAGCAGCTTGTGGGCAGGGGACGTTTTGAGGTCGGAAGCTAACTATGGCTACACCTTC
.	once	TRBV7-2	TRBJ1-5	13	CASSLKGDQPQHF	TGTGCCAGCAGCTTGAAAGGGGATCAGCCCCAGCATTTT
.	.	TRBV5-5	TRBJ1-1	15	CASSLAPGQYTEAFF	TGTGCCAGCAGCTTGGCACCAGGGCAGTACACTGAAGCTTTCTTT
TRBD1	.	TRBV5-1	TRBJ2-2	15	CASNWGQGASGELFF	TGCGCCAGCAATTGGGGACAGGGGGCCTCCGGGGAGCTGTTTTTT
.	once	TRBV19	TRBJ1-2	17	CASSMIGDGGGYYGYTF	TGTGCCAGTAGTATGATCGGGGACGGAGGAGGGTACTATGGCTACACCTTC
TRBD2	once	TRBV25-1	TRBJ2-5	14	CASSDSIAGETQYF	TGTGCCAGCAGTGATAGTATAGCGGGGGAGACCCAGTACTTC
TRBD2	.	TRBV6-5	TRBJ2-1	15	CASSSTSGKNNEQFF	TGTGCCAGCAGCAGTACTAGCGGGAAGAACAATGAGCAGTTCTTC
.	.	TRBV7-8	TRBJ1-4	12	CASGGAGEKLFF	TGTGCCAGCGGGGGGGCGGGTGAAAAACTGTTTTTT
TRBD1	.	TRBV6-5	TRBJ1-1	11	CARTGPTEAFF	TGTGCCAGGACAGGGCCCACTGAAGCTTTCTTT
TRBD2	.	TRBV7-8	TRBJ2-5	12	CASSSGGETQYF	TGTGCCAGCAGCTCGGGGGGAGAGACCCAGTACTTC
.	.	TRBV13	TRBJ2-4	14	CASSLFQGKNIQYF	TGTGCCAGCAGCTTATTTCAGGGCAAAAACATTCAGTACTTC
TRBD1	.	TRBV30	TRBJ2-7	14	CAWSSGTEEYEQYF	TGTGCCTGGAGCTCCGGGACAGAAGAATACGAGCAGTACTTC
.	.	TRBV5-8	TRBJ2-7	15	CASSWGRQAAYEQYF	TGTGCCAGCAGCTGGGGGAGACAGGCAGCCTACGAGCAGTACTTC
.	.	TRBV6-1	TRBJ2-1	10	CASANNEQFF	TGTGCCAGCGCGAACAATGAGCAGTTCTTC
TRBD1	.	TRBV28	TRBJ1-1	14	CASSLPGQVIEAFF	TGTGCCAGCAGTTTACCGGGACAGGTAATTGAAGCTTTCTTT
TRBD1	.	TRBV7-9	TRBJ1-2	15	CASSLGQGEANGYTF	TGTGCCAGCAGCCTGGGACAGGGGGAGGCGAATGGCTACACCTTC
.	.	TRBV5-8	TRBJ2-7	10	CACGGYEQYF	TGTGCCTGCGGTGGATACGAGCAGTACTTC
.	.	TRBV6-1	TRBJ1-3	14	CASSVPGRGNTIYF	TGTGCCAGCAGTGTCCCAGGGAGGGGAAACACCATATATTTT
TRBD1	.	TRBV13	TRBJ2-2	16	CASSHPGGPNTGELFF	TGTGCCAGCAGCCATCCAGGGGGCCCCAACACCGGGGAGCTGTTTTTT
.	.	TRBV28	TRBJ2-7	12	CASSILSLEQYF	TGTGCCAGCAGTATCCTTAGCCTTGAGCAGTACTTC
TRBD1	few	TRBV6-6	TRBJ1-1	13	CASSYRGGSEAFF	TGTGCCAGCAGTTACAGAGGGGGCTCTGAAGCTTTCTTT
.	once	TRBV18	TRBJ1-1	16	CASSASGSEYDTEAFF	TGTGCCAGCTCAGCCTCGGGGTCAGAGTACGACACTGAAGCTTTCTTT
.	.	TRBV6-5	TRBJ1-6	14	CASSYESNNSPLHF	TGTGCCAGCAGTTACGAGAGTAATAATTCACCCCTCCACTTT
.	.	TRBV28	TRBJ1-1	13	CASSLSRTDEAFF	TGTGCCAGCAGTTTATCCCGTACTGATGAAGCTTTCTTT
.	.	TRBV20-1	TRBJ1-1	11	CSAYMNTEAFF	TGCAGTGCTTACATGAACACTGAAGCTTTCTTT
TRBD2	.	TRBV5-1	TRBJ2-3	15	CASNNGGSGSDTQYF	TGCGCCAGCAATAACGGCGGGAGTGGTTCAGATACGCAGTATTTT
.	.	TRBV10-2	TRBJ1-5	11	CATGTNQPQHF	TGCGCCACCGGGACTAATCAGCCCCAGCATTTT
.	.	TRBV7-9	TRBJ2-3	13	CASSLGATDTQYF	TGTGCCAGCAGCTTAGGAGCCACAGATACGCAGTATTTT
TRBD1	once	TRBV30	TRBJ1-3	14	CAWDMTGVGNTIYF	TGTGCCTGGGACATGACAGGGGTTGGAAACACCATATATTTT
.	.	TRBV29-1	TRBJ2-1	15	CSAPVMPAGGNEQFF	TGCAGCGCCCCTGTGATGCCAGCGGGTGGCAATGAGCAGTTCTTC
TRBD1	.	TRBV28	TRBJ1-5	16	CASTTPAGTGGQPQHF	TGTGCCAGCACCACACCCGCCGGGACAGGGGGACAGCCCCAGCATTTT
.	.	TRBV4-2	TRBJ1-2	15	CASSQPGAQNYGYTF	TGTGCCAGCAGCCAGCCGGGAGCCCAGAACTATGGCTACACCTTC
.	.	TRBV6-1	TRBJ1-5	14	CASRGAGTYQPQHF	TGTGCCAGCAGGGGGGCAGGGACATACCAGCCCCAGCATTTT